The clone carrying this T cell receptor (beta chain) was seen a few times. V shed 5 bases and J 2 bases; nucleotides not matched to a gene: 6. CDR1 is LNHDA, CDR2 SQIVND, per germline (reference sequence). This CDR3 is 14 amino acids long. This sample is part of a study of radiotherapy plus CTLA-4 blockade in lung cancer. As for the study in general: For roughly 19% of patients, objective responses occurred, and approximately 33% had disease control.

Profiled with immunoSEQ multiplex PCR; TCRdb holds only in-frame clones, not every one. The table lists fewer than 75,000 clones, around 86% of them singletons. V is TRBV19 and J is TRBJ2-7, with TRBD2 matching over 7 bases. This clonotype was sampled from a human donor with non-small cell lung cancer that progressed on radiotherapy plus ipilimumab. The sample consisted of peripheral blood, taken from a patient treated with radiotherapy plus ipilimumab. CDR3 in amino acids: CASSLTSATYEQYF. The CDR3 region has the DNA TGTGCCAGTAGTCTTACTAGCGCCACCTACGAGCAGTACTTC.